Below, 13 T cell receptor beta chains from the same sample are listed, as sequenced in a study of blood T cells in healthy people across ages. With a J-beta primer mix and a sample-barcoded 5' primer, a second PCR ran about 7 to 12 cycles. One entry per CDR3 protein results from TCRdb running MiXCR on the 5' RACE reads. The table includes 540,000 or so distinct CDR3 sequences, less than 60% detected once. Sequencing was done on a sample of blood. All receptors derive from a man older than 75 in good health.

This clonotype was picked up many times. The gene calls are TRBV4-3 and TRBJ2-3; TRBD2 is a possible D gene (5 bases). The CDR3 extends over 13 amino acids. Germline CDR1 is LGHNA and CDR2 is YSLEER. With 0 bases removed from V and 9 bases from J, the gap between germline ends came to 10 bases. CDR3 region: CASSQERARTQYF. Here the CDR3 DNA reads TGCGCCAGCAGCCAAGAGAGGGCACGGACGCAGTATTTT.

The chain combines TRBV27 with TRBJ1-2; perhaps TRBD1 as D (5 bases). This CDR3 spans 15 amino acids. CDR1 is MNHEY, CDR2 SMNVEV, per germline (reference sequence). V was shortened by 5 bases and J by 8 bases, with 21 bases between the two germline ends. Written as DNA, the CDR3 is TGTGCCAGCAGTCCGACCCGGGGGTCCCCGGGGGGCTACACCTTC. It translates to CASSPTRGSPGGYTF.

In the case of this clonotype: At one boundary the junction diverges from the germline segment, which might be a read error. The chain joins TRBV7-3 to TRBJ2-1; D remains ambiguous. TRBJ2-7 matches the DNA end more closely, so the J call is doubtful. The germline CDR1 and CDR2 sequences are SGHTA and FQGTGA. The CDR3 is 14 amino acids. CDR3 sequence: CASSLASRYNEQYF. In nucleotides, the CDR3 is TGCGCCAGCAGCTTAGCCTCACGCTACAATGAGCAGTACTTC.

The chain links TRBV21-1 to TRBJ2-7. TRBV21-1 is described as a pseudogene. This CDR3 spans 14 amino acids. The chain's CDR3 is CASSKEVRPYEQYF. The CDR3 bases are TGTGCCAGCAGCAAAGAGGTTAGGCCCTACGAGCAGTACTTC.

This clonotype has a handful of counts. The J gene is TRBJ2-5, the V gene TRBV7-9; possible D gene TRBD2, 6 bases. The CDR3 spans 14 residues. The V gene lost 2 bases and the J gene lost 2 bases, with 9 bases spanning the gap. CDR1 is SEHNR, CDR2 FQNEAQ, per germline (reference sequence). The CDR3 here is CASSLMEGQETQYF. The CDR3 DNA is TGTGCCAGCAGCTTAATGGAGGGTCAAGAGACCCAGTACTTC.

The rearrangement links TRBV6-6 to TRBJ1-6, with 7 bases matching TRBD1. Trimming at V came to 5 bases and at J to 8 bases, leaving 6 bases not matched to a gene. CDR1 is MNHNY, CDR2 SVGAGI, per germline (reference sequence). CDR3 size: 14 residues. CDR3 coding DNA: TGTGCCAGCAGTGATGACAGGGTACATTCACCCCTCCACTTT. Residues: CASSDDRVHSPLHF.

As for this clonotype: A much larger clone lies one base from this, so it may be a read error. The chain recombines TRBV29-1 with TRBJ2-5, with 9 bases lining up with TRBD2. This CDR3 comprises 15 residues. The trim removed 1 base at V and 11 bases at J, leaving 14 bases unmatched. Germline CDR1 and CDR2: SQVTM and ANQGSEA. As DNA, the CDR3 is TGCAGCGTTGAAGGAACTAGCGGGCCCGACAATGAGCAGTACTTC. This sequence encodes CSVEGTSGPDNEQYF.

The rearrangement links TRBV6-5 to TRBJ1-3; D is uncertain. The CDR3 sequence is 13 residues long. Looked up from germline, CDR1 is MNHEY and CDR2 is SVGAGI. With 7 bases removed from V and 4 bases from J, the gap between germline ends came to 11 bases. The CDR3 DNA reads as TGTGCCAGCACTCAAAGTCGGGGAAACACCATATATTTT. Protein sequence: CASTQSRGNTIYF.

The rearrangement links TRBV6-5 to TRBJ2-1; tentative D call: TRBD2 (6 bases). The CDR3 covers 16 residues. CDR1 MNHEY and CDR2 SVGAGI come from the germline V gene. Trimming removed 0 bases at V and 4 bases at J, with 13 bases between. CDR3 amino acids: CASSYSSGRRYNEQFF. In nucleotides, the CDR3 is TGTGCCAGCAGTTACTCGAGCGGGCGAAGGTACAATGAGCAGTTCTTC.

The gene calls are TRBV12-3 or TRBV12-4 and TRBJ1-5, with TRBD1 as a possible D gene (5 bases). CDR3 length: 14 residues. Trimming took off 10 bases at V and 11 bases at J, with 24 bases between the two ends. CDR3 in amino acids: CATGARGWEGTQHF. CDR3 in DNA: TGTGCCACTGGGGCCCGGGGCTGGGAAGGGACCCAGCATTTT.

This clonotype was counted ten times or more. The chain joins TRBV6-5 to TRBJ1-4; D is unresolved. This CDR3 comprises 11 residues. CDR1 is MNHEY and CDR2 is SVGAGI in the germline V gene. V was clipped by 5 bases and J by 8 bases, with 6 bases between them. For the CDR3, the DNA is TGTGCCAGCAGTAAAGGGGAAAAACTGTTTTTT. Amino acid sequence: CASSKGEKLFF.

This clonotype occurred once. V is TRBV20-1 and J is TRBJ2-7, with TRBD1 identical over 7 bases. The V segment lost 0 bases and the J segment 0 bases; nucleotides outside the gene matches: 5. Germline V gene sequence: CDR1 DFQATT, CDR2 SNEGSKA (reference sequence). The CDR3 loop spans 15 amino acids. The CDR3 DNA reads TGCAGTGCTAGAGATCCCACAGGGGCCTCCTACGAGCAGTACTTC. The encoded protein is CSARDPTGASYEQYF.

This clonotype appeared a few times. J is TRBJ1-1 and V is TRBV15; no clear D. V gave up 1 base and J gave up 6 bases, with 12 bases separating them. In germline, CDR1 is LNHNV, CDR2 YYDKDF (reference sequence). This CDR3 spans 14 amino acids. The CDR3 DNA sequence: TGTGCCACCAGCAGAGCCCTTACAAGTCCTGAAGCTTTCTTT. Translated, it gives CATSRALTSPEAFF.